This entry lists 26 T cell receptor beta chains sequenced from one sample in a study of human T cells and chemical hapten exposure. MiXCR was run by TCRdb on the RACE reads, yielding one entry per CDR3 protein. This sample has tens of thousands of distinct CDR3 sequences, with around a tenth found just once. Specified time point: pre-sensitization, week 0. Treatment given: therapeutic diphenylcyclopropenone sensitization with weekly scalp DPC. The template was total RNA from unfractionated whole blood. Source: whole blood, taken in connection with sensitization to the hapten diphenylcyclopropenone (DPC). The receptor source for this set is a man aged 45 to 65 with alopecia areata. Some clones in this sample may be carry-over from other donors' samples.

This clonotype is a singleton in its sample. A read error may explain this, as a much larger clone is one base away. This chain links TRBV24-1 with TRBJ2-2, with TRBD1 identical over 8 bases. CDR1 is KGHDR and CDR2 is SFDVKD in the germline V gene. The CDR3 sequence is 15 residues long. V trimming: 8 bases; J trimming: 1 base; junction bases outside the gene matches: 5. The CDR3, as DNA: TGTGCCACCAAGGAAGGGACAGGGAACACCGGGGAGCTGTTTTTT. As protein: CATKEGTGNTGELFF.

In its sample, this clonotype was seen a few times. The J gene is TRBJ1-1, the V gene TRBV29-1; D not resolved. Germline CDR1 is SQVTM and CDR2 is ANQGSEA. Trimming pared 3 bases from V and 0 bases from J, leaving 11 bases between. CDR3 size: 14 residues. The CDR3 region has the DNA TGCAGCGTTGAGCGGTCCGGGTTGAACACTGAAGCTTTCTTT. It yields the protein CSVERSGLNTEAFF.

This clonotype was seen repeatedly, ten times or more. The CDR3 region is CASSYPGGFGQFF. For the CDR3, the DNA is TGTGCCAGCAGCTACCCTGGGGGTTTTGGGCAGTTCTTC. The genes are TRBV11-2 and TRBJ2-1; either TRBD1 or TRBD2 may fit D (5 bases each). CDR1 and CDR2 (germline): SGHAT, FQNNGV. V was pared by 4 bases and J by 12 bases, with 16 bases between. This CDR3 region has 13 residues.

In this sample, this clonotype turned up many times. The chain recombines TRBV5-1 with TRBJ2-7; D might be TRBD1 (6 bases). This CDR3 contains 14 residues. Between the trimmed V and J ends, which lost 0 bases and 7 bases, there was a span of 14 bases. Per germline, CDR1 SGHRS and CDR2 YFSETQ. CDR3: CASSLEGTPGEQYF. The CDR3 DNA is TGCGCCAGCAGCTTGGAGGGGACACCGGGTGAGCAGTACTTC.

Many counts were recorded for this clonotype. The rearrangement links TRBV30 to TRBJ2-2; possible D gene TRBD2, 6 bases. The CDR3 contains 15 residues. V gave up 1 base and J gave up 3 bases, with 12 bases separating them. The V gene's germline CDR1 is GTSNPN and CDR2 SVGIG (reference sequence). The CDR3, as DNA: TGTGCCTGGAGTGGTCCCCGGGAGTACACCGGGGAGCTGTTTTTT. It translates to CAWSGPREYTGELFF.

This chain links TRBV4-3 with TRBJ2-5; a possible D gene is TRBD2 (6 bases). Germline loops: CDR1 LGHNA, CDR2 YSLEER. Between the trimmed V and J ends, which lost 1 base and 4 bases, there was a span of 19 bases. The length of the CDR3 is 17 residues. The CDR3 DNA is TGCGCCAGCAGCCAAGCCCCATTGGGGGGTTACTCAGAGACCCAGTACTTC. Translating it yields CASSQAPLGGYSETQYF.

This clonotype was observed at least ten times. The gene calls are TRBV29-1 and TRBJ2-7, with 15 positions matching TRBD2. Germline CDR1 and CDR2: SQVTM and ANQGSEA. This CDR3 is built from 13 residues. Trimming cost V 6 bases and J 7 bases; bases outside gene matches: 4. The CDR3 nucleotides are TGCAGCGTCCGGGGGACTAGCGGGAGGGAGCAGTACTTC. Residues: CSVRGTSGREQYF.

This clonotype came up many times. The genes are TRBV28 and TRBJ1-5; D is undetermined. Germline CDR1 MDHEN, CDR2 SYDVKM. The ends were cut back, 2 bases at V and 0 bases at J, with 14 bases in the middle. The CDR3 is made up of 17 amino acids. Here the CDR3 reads CASSLPASVGSNQPQHF. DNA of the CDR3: TGTGCCAGCAGTTTACCAGCCTCGGTCGGTAGCAATCAGCCCCAGCATTTT.

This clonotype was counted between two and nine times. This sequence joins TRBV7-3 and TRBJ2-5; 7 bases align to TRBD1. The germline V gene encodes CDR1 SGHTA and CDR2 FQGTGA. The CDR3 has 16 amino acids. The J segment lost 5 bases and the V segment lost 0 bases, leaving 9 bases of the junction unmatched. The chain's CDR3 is CASSLTSGGVGETQYF. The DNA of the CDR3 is TGTGCCAGCAGCTTAACGTCAGGGGGAGTAGGGGAGACCCAGTACTTC.

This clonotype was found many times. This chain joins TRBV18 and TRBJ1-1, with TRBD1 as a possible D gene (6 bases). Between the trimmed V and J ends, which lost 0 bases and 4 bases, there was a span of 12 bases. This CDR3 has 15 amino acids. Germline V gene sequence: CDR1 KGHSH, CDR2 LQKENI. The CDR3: CASSPPGTHTTEAFF. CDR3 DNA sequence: TGTGCCAGCTCACCACCCGGGACACATACCACTGAAGCTTTCTTT.

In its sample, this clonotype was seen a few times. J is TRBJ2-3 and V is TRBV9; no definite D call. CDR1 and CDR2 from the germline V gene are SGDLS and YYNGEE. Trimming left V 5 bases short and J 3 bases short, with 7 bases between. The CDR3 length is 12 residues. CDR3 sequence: CASRGGTDTQYF. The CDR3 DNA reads TGTGCCAGCAGGGGCGGAACAGATACGCAGTATTTT.

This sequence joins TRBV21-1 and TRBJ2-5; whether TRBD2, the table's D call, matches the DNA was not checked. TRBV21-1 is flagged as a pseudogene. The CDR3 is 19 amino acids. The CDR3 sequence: CASSIQRGLAGASEETQYF. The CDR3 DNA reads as TGTGCCAGCAGCATACAAAGGGGACTAGCGGGAGCCTCGGAAGAGACCCAGTACTTC.

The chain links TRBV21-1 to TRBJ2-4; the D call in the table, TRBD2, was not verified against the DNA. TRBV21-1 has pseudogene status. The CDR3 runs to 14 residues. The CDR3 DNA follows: TGTGCCAGCAGCAAAGCGGTAGCGGGAAGCATTCAGTACTTC. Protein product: CASSKAVAGSIQYF.

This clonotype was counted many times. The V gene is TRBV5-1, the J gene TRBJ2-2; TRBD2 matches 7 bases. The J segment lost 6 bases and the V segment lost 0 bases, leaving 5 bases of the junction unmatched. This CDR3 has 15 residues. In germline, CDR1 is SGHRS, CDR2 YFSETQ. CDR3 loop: CASSLAREVAGELFF. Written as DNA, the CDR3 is TGCGCCAGCAGCTTGGCCCGGGAGGTGGCCGGGGAGCTGTTTTTT.

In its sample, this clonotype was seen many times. The CDR3 DNA follows: TGTGCCAGCAGTTACGGGGGAACCTACGAGCAGTACTTC. Its translation: CASSYGGTYEQYF. The genes are TRBV6-6 and TRBJ2-7, with D possibly being TRBD1 or TRBD2 (5 bases each). Germline V lookup: CDR1 MNHNY, CDR2 SVGAGI (reference sequence). V lost 2 bases and J 2 bases, leaving 7 bases between the germline ends. The CDR3 consists of 13 residues.

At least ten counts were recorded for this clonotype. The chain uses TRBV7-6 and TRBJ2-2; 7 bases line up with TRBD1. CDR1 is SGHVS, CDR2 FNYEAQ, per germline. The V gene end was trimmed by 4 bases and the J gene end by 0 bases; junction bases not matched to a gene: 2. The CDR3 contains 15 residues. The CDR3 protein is CASSSTGANTGELFF. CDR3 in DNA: TGTGCCAGCAGCTCCACAGGGGCGAACACCGGGGAGCTGTTTTTT.

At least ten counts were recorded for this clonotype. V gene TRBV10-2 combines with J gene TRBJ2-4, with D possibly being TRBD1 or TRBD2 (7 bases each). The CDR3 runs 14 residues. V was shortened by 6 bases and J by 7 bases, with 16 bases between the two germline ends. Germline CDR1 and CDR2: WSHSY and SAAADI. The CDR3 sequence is CASSLGQGGNIQYF. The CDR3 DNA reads TGCGCCAGCAGCTTAGGCCAGGGGGGGAACATTCAGTACTTC.

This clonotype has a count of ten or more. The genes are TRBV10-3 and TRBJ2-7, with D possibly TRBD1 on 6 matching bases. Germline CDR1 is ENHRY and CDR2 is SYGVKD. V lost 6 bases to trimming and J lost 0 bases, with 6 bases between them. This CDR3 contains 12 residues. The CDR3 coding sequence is TGTGCCATCAGGGACAGCTCCTACGAGCAGTACTTC. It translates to CAIRDSSYEQYF.

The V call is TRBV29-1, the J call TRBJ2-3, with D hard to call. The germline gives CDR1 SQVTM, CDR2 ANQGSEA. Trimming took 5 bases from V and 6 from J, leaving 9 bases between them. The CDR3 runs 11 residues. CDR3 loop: CSVPTRDTQYF. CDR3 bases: TGCAGCGTTCCCACCCGGGATACGCAGTATTTT.

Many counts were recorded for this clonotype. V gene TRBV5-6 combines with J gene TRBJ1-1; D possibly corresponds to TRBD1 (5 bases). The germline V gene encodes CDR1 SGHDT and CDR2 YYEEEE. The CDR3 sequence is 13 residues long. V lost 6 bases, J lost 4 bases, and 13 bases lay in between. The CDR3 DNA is TGTGCCAGCACCCTGACAGAGGGCACTGAAGCTTTCTTT. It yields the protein CASTLTEGTEAFF.

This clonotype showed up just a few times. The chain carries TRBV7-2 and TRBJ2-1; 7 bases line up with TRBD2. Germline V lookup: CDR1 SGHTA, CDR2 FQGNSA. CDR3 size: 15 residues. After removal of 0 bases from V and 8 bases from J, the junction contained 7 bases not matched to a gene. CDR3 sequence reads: CASSLAGVGGDEQFF. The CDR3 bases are TGTGCCAGCAGCTTAGCGGGAGTGGGAGGGGATGAGCAGTTCTTC.

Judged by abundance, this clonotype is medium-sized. The CDR3 DNA sequence: TGCGCCAGCAGCTTGAATTCACAGGGGGCCGGGGAGCTGTTTTTT. The encoded protein is CASSLNSQGAGELFF. This chain joins TRBV5-1 and TRBJ2-2; 8 nucleotides match TRBD1. V was clipped by 1 base and J by 6 bases; unmatched bases: 5. CDR3 length: 15 amino acids. Germline loops: CDR1 SGHRS, CDR2 YFSETQ.

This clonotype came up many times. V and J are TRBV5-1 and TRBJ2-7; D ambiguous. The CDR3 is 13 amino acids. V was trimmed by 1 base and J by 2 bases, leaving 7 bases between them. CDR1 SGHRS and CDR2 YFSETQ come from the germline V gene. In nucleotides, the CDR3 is TGCGCCAGCAGCTTGTGGGGAACCTACGAGCAGTACTTC. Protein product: CASSLWGTYEQYF.

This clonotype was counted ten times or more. CDR3 bases: TGCAGTGCTATACAGGGCCCTTACAATGAGCAGTTCTTC. Translation: CSAIQGPYNEQFF. The chain recombines TRBV20-1 with TRBJ2-1, with D possibly being TRBD1 (6 bases). Per germline, CDR1 DFQATT and CDR2 SNEGSKA (reference sequence). Trimming took 4 bases from V and 4 from J, leaving 11 bases between them. This CDR3 contains 13 residues.

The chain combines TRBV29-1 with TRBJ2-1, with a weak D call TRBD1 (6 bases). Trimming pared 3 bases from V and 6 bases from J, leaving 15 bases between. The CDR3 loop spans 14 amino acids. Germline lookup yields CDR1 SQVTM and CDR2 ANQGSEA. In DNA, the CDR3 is TGCAGCGTTGATAATCTACAGGGTGGCAATGAGCAGTTCTTC. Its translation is CSVDNLQGGNEQFF.

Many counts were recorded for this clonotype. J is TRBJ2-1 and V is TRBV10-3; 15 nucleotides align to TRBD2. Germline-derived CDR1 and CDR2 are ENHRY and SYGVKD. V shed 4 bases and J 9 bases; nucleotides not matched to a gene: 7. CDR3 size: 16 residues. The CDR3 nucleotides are TGTGCCATCAGTGGGACTAGCGGGAGGGCCTCTGGTGAGCAGTTCTTC. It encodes CAISGTSGRASGEQFF.